This T cell receptor (beta chain) originates from a study of T cell repertoires in cytomegalovirus infection. Overall study: Recently identified HLA-C-restricted and well-studied HLA-B-restricted CMV epitopes were used. CMV infection plus the matching HLA type was flagged by public TCR beta signatures.

Study-wide points: Clonotype analysis showed dominance of the ex vivo response by HLA-C-restricted CMV-specific TCR beta clonotypes. Identification of carriers of CMV plus the relevant HLA was achieved through cumulative public TCR beta family frequency.

The ends were cut back, 4 bases at V and 2 bases at J, with 11 bases in the middle. This CDR3 contains 14 residues. The germline V gene encodes CDR1 SGDLS and CDR2 YYNGEE. TCRdb fed the reads into MiXCR, producing one record per CDR3 protein. The data hold approximately 280,000 distinct CDR3 sequences, with 20% to 25% observed a single time. A few counts support this clonotype. As yet, its antigen is unknown. This specimen was cultured PBMCs, taken from culture after CMV antigen stimulation. The V call is TRBV9, the J call TRBJ2-3; D uncertain. The sequence was collected from a human donor in good health (CMV status not recorded). Some clones in this sample may be carry-over from other donors' samples. Here the CDR3 reads CASSLRLVTDTQYF. The CDR3 DNA reads as TGTGCCAGCAGCCTGCGGCTAGTCACAGATACGCAGTATTTT.